These 14 T cell receptor beta chains came from one sample sequenced in a study of shared clonotypes between healthy human individuals. This table comes from immunoSEQ multiplex PCR, and its TCRdb copy is limited to in-frame clones, with some not included. The sample has about 1,900,000 clones, approximately 95% seen once. Naive CD8 cells, CD45RO-negative and positively selected for CCR7, excluded terminally differentiated effector memory CD45RA+ cells. Sequenced: naive CD8+ T cells sorted from blood. The source is a man aged 18 to 29 in good health.

J is TRBJ1-2 and V is TRBV6-6, with D tentatively TRBD1 (5 bases). The CDR3 is made up of 11 amino acids. CDR1 is MNHNY and CDR2 is SVGAGI in the germline V gene (reference sequence). V gave up 7 bases and J gave up 3 bases, with 6 bases separating them. The DNA of the CDR3 is TGTGCCAGCATGGGGGACTATGGCTACACCTTC. Translated: CASMGDYGYTF.

The chain couples TRBV6-6 to TRBJ1-5; no clear D gene. The V gene lost 2 bases and the J gene lost 3 bases, with 5 bases spanning the gap. This CDR3 comprises 13 residues. Germline-derived CDR1 and CDR2 are MNHNY and SVGAGI (reference sequence). DNA for the CDR3: TGTGCCAGCAGTTACCAGGACAATCAGCCCCAGCATTTT. Its protein product is CASSYQDNQPQHF.

With respect to this clone: The same CDR3 also results from other DNA sequences found in this sample. The V call is TRBV13, the J call TRBJ2-7; 11 bases are shared with TRBD2. V lost 6 bases to trimming and J lost 2 bases; unmatched junction nucleotides: 0. The CDR3 consists of 13 residues. CDR1 is PRHDT, CDR2 FYEKMQ, per germline (reference sequence). The CDR3 coding sequence is TGTGCCAGCAGTAGCGGGAGGGCCTACGAGCAGTACTTC. This gives the protein CASSSGRAYEQYF.

The V and J genes are TRBV5-6 and TRBJ2-4, with 8 bases fitting TRBD1. Trimming took 1 base from V and 9 from J; bases not matched to a gene: 3. Germline assignment: CDR1 SGHDT and CDR2 YYEEEE. CDR3 length: 13 amino acids. For the CDR3, the DNA is TGTGCCAGCAGCTTGACACAGGGGGGCATTCAGTACTTC. Encoded protein: CASSLTQGGIQYF.

This chain links TRBV4-1 with TRBJ2-3; 9 bases fit TRBD2. Germline CDR1 and CDR2: MGHRA and YSYEKL. The CDR3 has 16 residues. The V and J ends lost 3 bases and 5 bases, in that order; junction bases with no gene match: 9. The CDR3 DNA sequence: TGCGCCAGCAGCCAGGCCGCCGGACTAGCGATAGATACGCAGTATTTT. Translation gives CASSQAAGLAIDTQYF.

This clone was picked up one time. The CDR3 loop is CASSSDSHYGYTF. The CDR3 DNA follows: TGTGCCAGCAGCTCGGACAGTCATTATGGCTACACCTTC. V is TRBV7-9 and J is TRBJ1-2; possibly TRBD1 for D (6 bases). Germline assignment: CDR1 SEHNR and CDR2 FQNEAQ (reference sequence). The CDR3 runs to 13 residues. V dropped 4 bases and J dropped 5 bases, with 11 bases sitting between them. The entire variable domain, with the rest obtained from reference TRBV7-9 and TRBJ1-2, is as follows: DTGVSQNPRHKITKRGQNVTFRCDPISEHNRLYWYRQTLGQGPEFLTYFQNEAQLEKSRLLSDRFSAERPKGSFSTLEIQRTEQGDSAMYLCASSSDSHYGYTFGSGTRLTVV.

The rearrangement joins TRBV13 to TRBJ2-3; 8 bases map to TRBD2. The germline V gene has CDR1 PRHDT and CDR2 FYEKMQ (reference sequence). V lost 1 base and J lost 2; bases outside the gene matches: 5. CDR3 length: 16 amino acids. CDR3 in amino acids: CASSLVTGGLTDTQYF. The CDR3 DNA sequence: TGTGCCAGCAGCTTAGTTACGGGGGGGCTCACAGATACGCAGTATTTT.

This chain connects TRBV15 to TRBJ1-6; D is undetermined. V lost 4 bases and J lost 10, with 11 bases in between. Germline CDR1 LNHNV, CDR2 YYDKDF (reference sequence). The CDR3 totals 13 residues. The CDR3 protein is CATSNLGYSPLHF. CDR3 DNA: TGTGCCACCAGCAATCTAGGTTACTCACCCCTCCACTTT.

The chain joins TRBV7-9 to TRBJ1-4; 7 bases match TRBD1. CDR1 is SEHNR and CDR2 is FQNEAQ in the germline V gene (reference sequence). The CDR3 extends over 15 amino acids. With 5 bases clipped from V and 5 bases from J, the junction kept 8 bases outside the gene matches. The CDR3 here is CASSRKQGPNEKLFF. CDR3 coding DNA: TGTGCCAGCAGCCGAAAACAGGGGCCGAATGAAAAACTGTTTTTT.

Details on this clone: Other DNA sequences of this sample code for an identical CDR3. The chain couples TRBV6-5 to TRBJ1-1; D unresolved. V lost 0 bases, J lost 3 bases, and 5 bases lay in between. CDR1 is MNHEY, CDR2 SVGAGI, per germline. This CDR3 region has 13 residues. In DNA, the CDR3 is TGTGCCAGCAGTTACTCAGGATACACTGAAGCTTTCTTT. It encodes CASSYSGYTEAFF.

The chain is built from TRBV10-3 and TRBJ1-1; maybe TRBD1 (5 bases). CDR1 is ENHRY, CDR2 SYGVKD, per germline. Between the trimmed V and J ends, which lost 3 bases and 0 bases, there was a span of 11 bases. The CDR3 contains 15 residues. CDR3 in DNA: TGTGCCATCAGTGATAGGGGTTGGGTGAACACTGAAGCTTTCTTT. Amino acid sequence: CAISDRGWVNTEAFF.

This chain links TRBV29-1 with TRBJ2-7; tentative D call: TRBD1 (5 bases). CDR1 and CDR2 from the germline V gene are SQVTM and ANQGSEA. The V and J ends lost 4 bases and 2 bases respectively, with 9 bases between them. This CDR3 contains 12 residues. The CDR3 DNA is TGCAGCGTTGGGGGCAGCACCTACGAGCAGTACTTC. This translates into CSVGGSTYEQYF.

The rearrangement joins TRBV29-1 to TRBJ2-2, with D hard to call. Trimming took off 5 bases at V and 3 bases at J, with 16 bases between the two ends. Germline V CDR1 and CDR2: SQVTM, ANQGSEA. The CDR3 covers 15 residues. The CDR3 DNA is TGCAGCGTTTCCGGCAAGGGTAAACACACCGGGGAGCTGTTTTTT. Amino acids: CSVSGKGKHTGELFF.

Worth noting for this clone: Other DNA sequences in the sample encode the same CDR3. The CDR3 coding sequence is TGTGCCAGCAGTCCGGGACAAAGCTATGGCTACACCTTC. Translating it yields CASSPGQSYGYTF. This chain links TRBV5-6 with TRBJ1-2, with a possible D match to TRBD1 (6 bases). CDR1 is SGHDT and CDR2 is YYEEEE in the germline V gene. The CDR3 has 13 residues. Trimming pared 5 bases from V and 4 bases from J, leaving 12 bases between.